Each of the 24 T cell receptor beta chains below was sequenced from the same sample in a study of blood T cell repertoires in COVID-19. TCRdb's copy holds only in-frame clones and misses some; the assay was immunoSEQ multiplex PCR. The data hold 150,000 to 200,000 clones, with 80% to 85% observed a single time. Source material: peripheral blood. These receptors were obtained from a human donor with acute or convalescent COVID-19. The donor label of this sample is uncertain.

The J gene is TRBJ1-4, the V gene TRBV7-9; 7 positions agree with TRBD1. Germline V gene sequence: CDR1 SEHNR, CDR2 FQNEAQ (reference sequence). The V gene end was trimmed by 1 base and the J gene end by 8 bases; junction bases not matched to a gene: 7. The CDR3 sequence is 15 residues long. This CDR3 reads CASSLGAGGEEKLFF. The CDR3 DNA sequence: TGTGCCAGCAGCTTAGGGGCAGGGGGAGAGGAAAAACTGTTTTTT.

The chain is built from TRBV18 and TRBJ1-5, with 7 bases identical to TRBD1. Trimming cost V 3 bases and J 0 bases; bases outside gene matches: 8. Germline CDR1 and CDR2: KGHSH and LQKENI. The CDR3 spans 17 residues. The CDR3 nucleotides read TGTGCCAGCTCACCCTTCCGGGACAGCGATAGCAATCAGCCCCAGCATTTT. Residues: CASSPFRDSDSNQPQHF.

This chain joins TRBV30 and TRBJ2-5, with 9 positions matching TRBD2. Germline V gives CDR1 GTSNPN, CDR2 SVGIG (reference sequence). There are 15 residues in the CDR3. Unmatched junction bases numbered 7, after V lost 1 base and J lost 4 bases. CDR3 region: CAWSEASGDRETQYF. The CDR3 coding sequence is TGTGCCTGGAGTGAAGCTAGCGGGGACAGAGAGACCCAGTACTTC.

The V and J genes are TRBV18 and TRBJ2-7; 9 nucleotides match TRBD1. The J segment lost 4 bases and the V segment lost 3 bases, leaving 7 bases of the junction unmatched. Germline-derived CDR1 and CDR2 are KGHSH and LQKENI. The CDR3 has 15 residues. CDR3 nucleotide sequence: TGTGCCAGCTCACCCTCACAGGGGGCCCTTTACGAGCAGTACTTC. Translating it yields CASSPSQGALYEQYF.

Comments on this clone: The same CDR3 arises from other DNA sequences in this sample as well. V and J are TRBV2 and TRBJ1-2; no definite D call. Germline CDR1 SNHLY, CDR2 FYNNEI. Trimming left V 5 bases short and J 5 bases short, with 9 bases between. The CDR3 is 12 amino acids. In DNA, the CDR3 is TGTGCCAGCAGTACGGGAGGGTATGGCTACACCTTC. It codes for CASSTGGYGYTF.

J is TRBJ1-5 and V is TRBV6-5; 12 bases match TRBD1. The CDR3 sequence is 15 residues long. Germline CDR1 and CDR2: MNHEY and SVGAGI. V was clipped by 6 bases and J by 5 bases; unmatched bases: 5. In nucleotides, the CDR3 is TGTGCCAGCAGGGGGACAGGGGGCCAATATCAGCCCCAGCATTTT. As protein: CASRGTGGQYQPQHF.

This clone was detected only a few times. This chain joins TRBV19 and TRBJ1-5; 7 positions match TRBD1. With 3 bases clipped from V and 0 bases from J, the junction kept 2 bases outside the gene matches. The CDR3 is 15 amino acids. CDR1 LNHDA and CDR2 SQIVND come from the germline V gene (reference sequence). The CDR3 DNA sequence: TGTGCCAGTAGTATTTACAGGGGTAGCAATCAGCCCCAGCATTTT. It translates to CASSIYRGSNQPQHF. The full variable domain, completed using reference TRBV19 and TRBJ1-5, is DGGITQSPKYLFRKEGQNVTLSCEQNLNHDAMYWYRQDPGQGLRLIYYSQIVNDFQKGDIAEGYSVSREKKESFPLTVTSAQKNPTAFYLCASSIYRGSNQPQHFGDGTRLSIL.

This rearrangement joins TRBV6-5 to TRBJ1-2; no firm D call. The CDR3 length is 14 residues. Germline V gene data show CDR1 as MNHEY and CDR2 as SVGAGI. Deletions cut 8 bases from V and 4 bases from J, with 17 bases between. The chain's CDR3 is CASDVGRRGYGYTF. In nucleotides, the CDR3 is TGTGCCAGCGACGTAGGCAGACGGGGCTATGGCTACACCTTC.

V usage is TRBV27 and J usage is TRBJ1-6; D perhaps matches TRBD1 (5 bases). The CDR3 is 15 amino acids. Trimming removed 0 bases from V and 7 bases from J, with 10 bases in between. Germline V gene data show CDR1 as MNHEY and CDR2 as SMNVEV (reference sequence). CDR3 amino acids: CASSLSWAGNSPLHF. CDR3 DNA sequence: TGTGCCAGCAGTTTATCGTGGGCAGGGAATTCACCCCTCCACTTT.

The J gene is TRBJ1-3, the V gene TRBV5-6, with D possibly TRBD1 on 6 matching bases. The CDR3 is made up of 14 amino acids. V was pared by 5 bases and J by 3 bases, with 12 bases between. CDR1 and CDR2 from the germline V gene are SGHDT and YYEEEE. CDR3 region: CASREQGSGNTIYF. The DNA for the CDR3 is TGTGCCAGCAGGGAACAGGGTAGTGGAAACACCATATATTTT.

The V call is TRBV5-6, the J call TRBJ2-3; 10 bases fit TRBD2. Germline assignment: CDR1 SGHDT and CDR2 YYEEEE. There are 16 residues in the CDR3. With 3 bases clipped from V and 5 bases from J, the junction kept 9 bases outside the gene matches. The CDR3 coding sequence is TGTGCCAGCAGCTCCCTCAGCGGGGGGGCGAGAGATACGCAGTATTTT. This encodes CASSSLSGGARDTQYF.

The CDR3 coding sequence is TGTGCCAGCAGTTACTCGACAGGGCAACGTGAGACCCAGTACTTC. Its protein product is CASSYSTGQRETQYF. This chain joins TRBV6-5 and TRBJ2-5; 7 bases agree with TRBD1. The CDR3 contains 15 residues. V was clipped by 0 bases and J by 5 bases; unmatched bases: 6. Germline CDR1 reads MNHEY; CDR2 reads SVGAGI.

In this sample, this clone turned up once. The chain has TRBV30 and TRBJ1-4; 7 bases fit TRBD1. The germline gives CDR1 GTSNPN, CDR2 SVGIG (reference sequence). The CDR3 length is 14 residues. Unmatched junction bases numbered 7, after V lost 2 bases and J lost 7 bases. The CDR3 DNA reads TGTGCCTGGAGTAGGAGGGGGCGAGGTGAAAAACTGTTTTTT. This translates into CAWSRRGRGEKLFF.

The rearrangement links TRBV21-1 to TRBJ2-3; TRBD2, as called in the table, went unchecked against the DNA. TRBV21-1 is recorded as a pseudogene. This CDR3 contains 17 residues. CDR3 in DNA: TGTGCCAGCAGCTGGGCTAGCGGGAGAGTAAGCACAGATACGCAGTATTTT. Translated: CASSWASGRVSTDTQYF.

The chain carries TRBV28 and TRBJ1-6; TRBD1 matches at 7 bases. CDR3 length: 16 residues. Germline values: CDR1 MDHEN, CDR2 SYDVKM. J gave up 7 bases and V 4 bases, and 10 bases lay outside the gene matches. The CDR3 coding sequence is TGTGCCAGCAGTTCCGCTCCGACAGGGCCAAATTCACCCCTCCACTTT. Encoded protein: CASSSAPTGPNSPLHF.

The V call is TRBV7-3, the J call TRBJ2-2, with 7 bases aligning to TRBD2. Germline CDR1 reads SGHTA; CDR2 reads FQGTGA. Trimming cost V 7 bases and J 2 bases; bases outside gene matches: 7. This CDR3 has 15 amino acids. This CDR3 reads CASTRGDLNTGELFF. The DNA of the CDR3 is TGTGCCAGCACCCGGGGGGACCTTAACACCGGGGAGCTGTTTTTT.

This clone turned up a few times. The chain recombines TRBV30 with TRBJ2-7; 7 nucleotides align to TRBD1. The CDR3 is 15 amino acids. Germline lookup yields CDR1 GTSNPN and CDR2 SVGIG (reference sequence). The V segment lost 4 bases and the J segment 4 bases; nucleotides outside the gene matches: 13. CDR3 sequence: CAWTRGDRAHYEQYF. The CDR3 region has the DNA TGTGCCTGGACCCGGGGAGACAGGGCACATTACGAGCAGTACTTC. The full variable domain, completed using reference TRBV30 and TRBJ2-7, is SQTIHQWPATLVQPVGSPLSLECTVEGTSNPNLYWYRQAAGRGLQLLFYSVGIGQISSEVPQNLSASRPQDRQFILSSKKLLLSDSGFYLCAWTRGDRAHYEQYFGPGTRLTVT.

Points on this clone: Relative to the germline gene, one junction end is altered; a read error may explain this. The rearrangement joins TRBV18 to TRBJ2-2; perhaps TRBD1 as D (6 bases). This CDR3 is 16 amino acids long. Germline V lookup: CDR1 KGHSH, CDR2 LQKENI. CDR3 loop: CASPPGDTANTGELFF. Written as DNA, the CDR3 is TGTGCCAGCCCACCCGGGGACACCGCGAACACCGGGGAGCTGTTTTTT.

In its sample, this clone was seen a few times. The CDR3 reads CASRTSGRAAGANVLTF. CDR3 nucleotide sequence: TGCGCCAGTAGGACTAGCGGGAGGGCCGCTGGGGCCAACGTCCTGACTTTC. This chain uses TRBV10-2 with TRBJ2-6, with 15 nucleotides matching TRBD2. V lost 9 bases, J lost 2 bases, and 5 bases stayed unmatched. This CDR3 spans 17 amino acids. The germline CDR1 and CDR2 sequences are WSHSY and SAAADI.

This chain joins TRBV10-1 and TRBJ2-3, with D maybe TRBD1 (5 bases). From germline, CDR1 is WNHNN and CDR2 SYGVQD (reference sequence). V lost 3 bases and J lost 0, with 13 bases in between. The CDR3 covers 16 residues. Here the CDR3 reads CASSDGATPSTDTQYF. The CDR3, as DNA: TGCGCCAGCAGTGATGGGGCCACCCCGAGCACAGATACGCAGTATTTT.

The genes are TRBV27 and TRBJ2-7; D might be TRBD1 (5 bases). The V gene's germline CDR1 is MNHEY and CDR2 SMNVEV (reference sequence). The CDR3 has 15 amino acids. V lost 0 bases to trimming and J lost 1 base, with 10 bases between them. The CDR3 here is CASSLSWQGSYEQYF. DNA of the CDR3: TGTGCCAGCAGTTTATCGTGGCAGGGATCCTACGAGCAGTACTTC.

The CDR3 nucleotides read TGTGCCAGCAGCTCGCGGGCGGGACAGGGGGATGGTGAGCAGTACTTC. Translated: CASSSRAGQGDGEQYF. The rearrangement links TRBV5-5 to TRBJ2-7, with 11 bases fitting TRBD1. Germline V CDR1 and CDR2: SGHKS, YYEKEE (reference sequence). The CDR3 is 16 residues long. Trimming took 3 bases from V and 7 from J; bases not matched to a gene: 12.

The chain recombines TRBV5-5 with TRBJ1-3, with TRBD1 as a possible D gene (6 bases). Trimming cost V 7 bases and J 0 bases, with 14 bases left between them. CDR3 length equals 15 residues. The germline CDR1 and CDR2 sequences are SGHKS and YYEKEE (reference sequence). Here the CDR3 DNA reads TGTGCCAGCTCCGAGGGACATTTCTCTGGAAACACCATATATTTT. It specifies CASSEGHFSGNTIYF.

The chain links TRBV2 to TRBJ2-4, with D perhaps matching TRBD1 (6 bases). The V end lost 7 bases, the J end lost 3 bases, and 16 bases lay between the germline ends. Germline V gene data show CDR1 as SNHLY and CDR2 as FYNNEI. There are 15 residues in the CDR3. The CDR3 DNA reads as TGTGCCAGCACTTATGAGCAGGGGCGCAAAAACATTCAGTACTTC. It encodes CASTYEQGRKNIQYF.